The sequence of this TCR beta chain was determined in a study of siplizumab effects on memory and regulatory T cells. General observations from the study: Siplizumab caused a significant drop in alloreactive sequences traceable to unstimulated CD4+ memory cells. Naive T cell populations appeared to exhibit greater diversity than memory cells and appeared to be major alloresponse contributors.

V dropped 4 bases and J dropped 2; count of bases not matched to a gene: 2. This CDR3 comprises 15 residues. CDR1 is MNHEY and CDR2 is SVGAGI in the germline V gene. The table lists this clone with a count of one. Antigen specificity is unknown. Method: immunoSEQ multiplex PCR; TCRdb's copy keeps in-frame clones and lacks some. The table shows roughly 92,000 clones, with around 94% occurring only once. The chain employs TRBV6-5 and TRBJ1-6; 7 nucleotides line up with TRBD1. The TCR sequence derives from a human donor in good health. The specimen sequenced was non-Treg CD4+ T cells sorted from blood. The CDR3 is CASSSGQAYNSPLHF. The CDR3 DNA reads as TGTGCCAGCAGTTCTGGACAGGCCTATAATTCACCCCTCCACTTT.